The clone carrying this T cell receptor beta chain has ten or more counts. Antigen specificity is unknown. J gave up 8 bases and V 6 bases, and 13 bases lay outside the gene matches. From germline, CDR1 is MDHEN and CDR2 SYDVKM. This CDR3 comprises 15 residues. The sample comes from a study of T cell repertoires in cytomegalovirus infection. The wider study: Through public TCR beta signatures, both CMV infection and matching HLA type were indicated.

TCRdb re-derived calls from the reads in MiXCR, one entry per CDR3 protein. The table records roughly 120,000 distinct CDR3 sequences, more than 25% of them present only once. The material was CD8+ T cells from cultured PBMCs, obtained from culture after CMV antigen stimulation. This chain joins TRBV28 and TRBJ2-1; 7 bases are a match to TRBD2. This receptor was taken from a human donor in good health (CMV status not recorded). Some clones in this sample may be carry-over from other donors' samples. The CDR3 loop is CASSSGTRSGDEQFF. The CDR3 DNA sequence: TGTGCCAGCAGCTCCGGGACTCGGAGCGGGGATGAGCAGTTCTTC.